Listed below are T cell receptor beta chains from one sample, sequenced in a study of metastatic and nonmetastatic thyroid tumors. MiXCR was used by TCRdb to re-call the PCR reads. This table holds 11,000 or so clones, around 30% found once. Sequenced input: adjacent normal tissue. The source of these receptors is a male donor with papillary thyroid cancer or a benign thyroid nodule (not recorded which). Some clones in this sample may be carry-over from other donors' samples. The CDR3 runs from the conserved cysteine through the conserved F or W. A D gene is named only where the DNA matches it firmly. Some rows have no size entry. The others give once, few or many, or a class for an expanded clone.

j_gene	abundance	d_gene	len	v_gene	CDR3aa	CDR3nt
TRBJ2-1	once	TRBD1	14	TRBV7-3	CASSPGTGVSEQFF	TGTGCCAGCAGCCCAGGGACAGGGGTTAGTGAGCAGTTCTTC
TRBJ2-5	NA	TRBD1	15	TRBV30	CAWSPDRGLRETQYF	TGTGCCTGGAGTCCCGACAGGGGGCTTAGGGAGACCCAGTACTTC
TRBJ2-1	NA	NA	12	TRBV6-2/TRBV6-3	CASSYLSNEQFF	TGTGCCAGCAGTTACCTTAGCAATGAGCAGTTCTTC
TRBJ2-2	few	TRBD2	14	TRBV19	CASSIGTSFGELFF	TGTGCCAGTAGTATTGGGACTAGTTTTGGGGAGCTGTTTTTT
TRBJ2-3	NA	NA	15	TRBV10-3	CATNPVTPSTDTQYF	TGTGCCACCAATCCCGTGACACCTAGCACAGATACGCAGTATTTT
TRBJ1-5	few	NA	14	TRBV5-6	CASSVVGETQPQHF	TGTGCCAGCAGCGTCGTAGGGGAAACTCAGCCCCAGCATTTT
TRBJ1-1	NA	NA	16	TRBV7-7	CASSPLAGRVGTEAFF	TGTGCCAGCAGCCCTCTGGCAGGGAGAGTAGGCACTGAAGCTTTCTTT
TRBJ2-7	NA	NA	12	TRBV10-1	CASRPLPYEQYF	TGCGCCAGCAGGCCCTTACCATACGAGCAGTACTTC
TRBJ1-2	NA	NA	12	TRBV19	CASRDTVRGYTF	TGTGCCAGTAGGGACACGGTGAGGGGCTACACCTTC
TRBJ1-2	medium-sized	NA	14	TRBV7-8	CASSVPRENYGYTF	TGTGCCAGCAGCGTACCCCGGGAGAACTATGGCTACACCTTC
TRBJ2-7	NA	NA	14	TRBV20-1	CSARDEGGLHEQYF	TGCAGTGCTAGAGATGAAGGGGGGCTGCACGAGCAGTACTTC
TRBJ2-1	few	NA	18	TRBV27	CASSLRGLAGRLGHEQFF	TGTGCCAGCAGTTTGCGTGGGTTGGCGGGGAGGCTAGGGCATGAGCAGTTCTTC
TRBJ1-1	few	NA	12	TRBV11-2	CASSLTGAEAFF	TGTGCCAGCAGCTTAACGGGTGCTGAAGCTTTCTTT
TRBJ2-7	many	TRBD2	14	TRBV9	CASSPRTSDYEQYF	TGTGCCAGCAGCCCTCGGACTAGTGACTACGAGCAGTACTTC
TRBJ1-2	NA	NA	16	TRBV7-6	CASSLQMGRQNYGYTF	TGTGCCAGCAGCTTACAAATGGGACGCCAGAACTATGGCTACACCTTC
TRBJ1-5	NA	NA	14	TRBV6-5	CASSYRSEYQPPQF	TGTGCCAGCAGTTACCGCTCTGAGTATCAGCCCCCGCAATTT
TRBJ2-2	NA	TRBD1	17	TRBV5-1	CASKPPGTGSNTGELFF	TGCGCCAGCAAGCCCCCCGGGACAGGGTCGAACACCGGGGAGCTGTTTTTT
TRBJ1-1	NA	NA	16	TRBV10-3	CAISELGHGRDTEAFF	TGTGCCATCAGTGAACTGGGACACGGTAGGGACACTGAAGCTTTCTTT